This T cell receptor (beta chain) was sequenced for a study of blood T cell repertoires in COVID-19. J gave up 1 base and V 5 bases, and 10 bases lay outside the gene matches. Per the germline V gene, CDR1 is GTSNPN and CDR2 is SVGIG (reference sequence). The CDR3 totals 18 residues. Clinical histories supplied by participants themselves formed the basis of cohort assignment. The authors' processing: Amplification from reference gene primers served as the basis for estimated nucleated cell counts. Libraries were prepared by immunoSEQ multiplex PCR; TCRdb keeps only in-frame clonotypes and omits some of them. From that table come the V and J calls and clone size; the DNA was used to work out D and trimming. Here the sample spans more than 150,000 clones, about 78% being singletons.

J is TRBJ2-3 and V is TRBV30; TRBD2 matches at 15 bases. Sequenced: PBMCs or T cells enriched from blood (not recorded which). The clonotype comes from a woman in her forties or fifties who had recovered from COVID-19. CDR3 in DNA: TGTGCCTGGGCCCCCGGGACTAGCGGGAGGTATGGCACAGATACGCAGTATTTT. As protein: CAWAPGTSGRYGTDTQYF.